In its sample, the clone carrying this TCR beta chain was seen many times. Its antigen is unknown. This specimen belongs to a study of neurological immune-mediated disorders. Study overall: Among the approximately 34 patients with multiple sclerosis, about 30 were relapsing-remitting, while 3 were secondary progressive.

Notes on the study in general: Private repertoires in all groups were suggested by the absence of shared CDR3 amino acid sequences among expanded clones across subjects. Neither clinical nor MRI features were associated with the multiple sclerosis repertoire cluster.

Losses at the gene ends were 4 bases for V and 5 bases for J; bases not matched to a gene: 11. CDR1 and CDR2 (germline): DFQATT, SNEGSKA (reference sequence). This CDR3 is 15 amino acids long. Template-switch 5'RACE cDNA synthesis added a 10-nucleotide unique molecular identifier. Each CDR3 protein gets one entry after TCRdb re-called the 5' RACE reads with MiXCR. The sample yields over 55,000 distinct CDR3 sequences, 2% to 3% seen once. Source material: PBMCs. V usage is TRBV20-1 and J usage is TRBJ2-5; 9 bases line up with TRBD2. This receptor was identified in a man aged 50 to 59 with multiple sclerosis. Here the CDR3 reads CSAIGPGLASETQYF. In nucleotides, the CDR3 is TGCAGTGCTATCGGACCGGGACTAGCTAGTGAGACCCAGTACTTC.